This T cell receptor beta chain was documented in a study of T-cell reconstitution after alpha-beta-depleted transplantation in children. In regard to this clonotype: Its matching antigen is unknown.

Unique molecular identifiers were used in preparing the TCRbeta library. Via MiXCR, TCRdb re-called the PCR reads, giving one row per CDR3 protein. Of 700,000 to 850,000 distinct CDR3 sequences listed, roughly 15% are singletons. The CDR3 is 13 amino acids. V lost 5 bases to trimming and J lost 9 bases, with 13 bases between them. Germline V gives CDR1 SEHNR, CDR2 FQNEAQ (reference sequence). Study results and caveats: At the one-year point after transplant, T-cell counts and TCRbeta diversity were found to come mostly from T cells that had been newly produced. About two months after transplant, alpha-beta T cells reportedly came from several hundred expanded graft clones. High day-60 TCRbeta diversity in some patients came from surviving recipient T cells and thymic progenitors.

This sample comprised PBMCs, mostly from graft donor cells, obtained 360 days after TCRalphabeta/CD19-depleted stem cell transplant. The J gene is TRBJ1-4, the V gene TRBV7-9; D may be TRBD1 (5 bases). The origin of this receptor is a male patient younger than 18 who had a stem cell transplant for acute lymphoblastic leukemia, so the T cells may come from the graft donor. CDR3 sequence: CASSHGTVQKLFF. CDR3 bases: TGTGCCAGCAGCCACGGGACCGTTCAAAAACTGTTTTTT. The full variable domain, rest sourced from reference TRBV7-9 and TRBJ1-4, is DTGVSQNPRHKITKRGQNVTFRCDPISEHNRLYWYRQTLGQGPEFLTYFQNEAQLEKSRLLSDRFSAERPKGSFSTLEIQRTEQGDSAMYLCASSHGTVQKLFFGSGTQLSVL.